This T cell receptor (beta chain) was profiled in a study of T-cell reconstitution after alpha-beta-depleted transplantation in children. Regarding the study as a whole: There were reportedly several hundred expanded graft clones from which alpha-beta T cells came about two months after transplant.

The ends lost 3 bases at V and 3 bases at J; junction bases unmatched: 12. This CDR3 has 19 residues. This clonotype has just a few counts. Its antigen remains unidentified. Construction of the TCRbeta library involved unique molecular identifiers. One entry per CDR3 protein, called by TCRdb with MiXCR from the PCR reads. The sample has about 130,000 distinct CDR3 sequences, roughly 10% seen once. Sequencing was performed on PBMCs, mostly from graft donor cells, taken 180 days after TCRalphabeta/CD19-depleted stem cell transplant. The V and J genes are TRBV12-3 or TRBV12-4 and TRBJ2-4; TRBD2 aligns across 12 bases. This receptor was identified in a girl less than two years old who had a stem cell transplant for combined immunodeficiency, so the T cells may come from the graft donor. The CDR3 sequence: CASSFKTGLAGSHKNIQYF. CDR3 sequence (DNA): TGTGCCAGCAGTTTCAAGACCGGACTAGCGGGGTCTCACAAAAACATTCAGTACTTC.